The next 32 T cell receptor beta chains were all read from a single sample in a study of T cells after yellow fever vaccination. TCRdb used MiXCR to reprocess the 5' RACE reads, holding one entry per CDR3 protein. The sample holds around 230,000 distinct CDR3 sequences, more than 6.5% seen once. Source: CD4+ T cells sorted from PBMCs, taken on the day of the yellow fever booster vaccination. The receptors come from a young man who received the YFV17D yellow fever vaccine.

The chain recombines TRBV3-1 with TRBJ2-7; D is unresolved. V dropped 5 bases and J dropped 3 bases, with 8 bases sitting between them. The CDR3 extends over 12 amino acids. CDR1 and CDR2 from the germline V gene are LGHDT and YNNKEL (reference sequence). CDR3 residues: CASSVLGYEQYF. Here the CDR3 DNA reads TGTGCCAGCAGCGTCCTCGGCTACGAGCAGTACTTC.

This clonotype was seen many times. The chain has TRBV20-1 and TRBJ2-5; TRBD1 aligns across 7 bases. V trimming: 0 bases; J trimming: 3 bases; junction bases outside the gene matches: 7. The V gene's germline CDR1 is DFQATT and CDR2 SNEGSKA (reference sequence). This CDR3 comprises 15 residues. The CDR3 DNA is TGCAGTGCTAGAGAGGGAGACAGGGTAGAAGAGACCCAGTACTTC. Its translation: CSAREGDRVEETQYF.

The CDR3: CSAPSGSHSYEQYF. The CDR3 nucleotides are TGCAGTGCCCCTAGCGGGAGTCACTCCTACGAGCAGTACTTC. The genes are TRBV20-1 and TRBJ2-7; 10 bases line up with TRBD2. This CDR3 is 14 amino acids long. The V gene end was trimmed by 6 bases and the J gene end by 0 bases; junction bases not matched to a gene: 5. Germline CDR1 is DFQATT and CDR2 is SNEGSKA (reference sequence).

In this sample, this clonotype turned up a few times. The chain is built from TRBV20-1 and TRBJ2-7, with 8 bases that match TRBD2. This CDR3 spans 14 amino acids. The junction had 7 bases not matched to a gene; V was cut back by 3 bases and J by 3 bases. CDR1 is DFQATT, CDR2 SNEGSKA, per germline (reference sequence). CDR3 loop: CSARATSGLYEQYF. The CDR3 DNA is TGCAGTGCTAGGGCAACTAGCGGACTCTACGAGCAGTACTTC.

This clonotype was picked up a small number of times. The chain uses TRBV12-3 or TRBV12-4 and TRBJ1-1; no clear D. V gave up 4 bases and J gave up 4 bases, with 13 bases separating them. The CDR3 extends over 14 amino acids. The CDR3 protein is CASSSNVGSTEAFF. DNA of the CDR3: TGTGCCAGCAGTTCTAATGTTGGGAGCACTGAAGCTTTCTTT.

This clonotype was seen a few times. The V gene is TRBV12-3 or TRBV12-4, the J gene TRBJ2-7, with TRBD2 matching over 8 bases. Unmatched junction bases numbered 8, after V lost 6 bases and J lost 4 bases. This CDR3 contains 14 residues. The CDR3 loop is CASRRSGSFYEQYF. The CDR3 DNA is TGTGCCAGCAGAAGAAGCGGGAGTTTTTACGAGCAGTACTTC.

This clonotype was recorded at least ten times. The J gene is TRBJ2-3, the V gene TRBV7-9; D possibly corresponds to TRBD1 (8 bases). Trimming shortened V by 4 bases and J by 14 bases, and 13 bases separated the two germline ends. Germline loops: CDR1 SEHNR, CDR2 FQNEAQ (reference sequence). The CDR3 length is 11 residues. The CDR3 region is CASSSTGGAYF. The DNA for the CDR3 is TGTGCCAGCAGCTCTACAGGGGGGGCGTATTTT.

This clonotype showed up many times. V usage is TRBV5-1 and J usage is TRBJ2-2; 7 nucleotides agree with TRBD2. Germline-derived CDR1 and CDR2 are SGHRS and YFSETQ. V lost 2 bases, J lost 1 base, and 2 bases stayed unmatched. The CDR3 is made up of 15 amino acids. The CDR3 DNA is TGCGCCAGCAGCTTTAGCGGGCTGAACACCGGGGAGCTGTTTTTT. Its translation: CASSFSGLNTGELFF. The full variable domain, with the rest looked up from reference TRBV5-1 and TRBJ2-2, is KAGVTQTPRYLIKTRGQQVTLSCSPISGHRSVSWYQQTPGQGLQFLFEYFSETQRNKGNFPGRFSGRQFSNSRSEMNVSTLELGDSALYLCASSFSGLNTGELFFGEGSRLTVL.

Of note for this clonotype: Compared with germline, one end of the junction differs, possibly owing to a read error. CDR3 coding DNA: TGTGCCAGCAGCTTAGCGGCCAGGGGAAACACTGAAGCTATCTTT. Its translation is CASSLAARGNTEAIF. The V and J genes are TRBV11-1 and TRBJ1-1; D perhaps matches TRBD1 (6 bases). The CDR3 is 15 amino acids. The germline CDR1 and CDR2 sequences are SGHAT and FQDESV (reference sequence).

The chain recombines TRBV7-3 with TRBJ2-2, with D possibly matching TRBD2 (6 bases). V dropped 7 bases and J dropped 4 bases, with 16 bases sitting between them. The CDR3 has 15 amino acids. Germline V CDR1 and CDR2: SGHTA, FQGTGA. CDR3 loop: CASTPGQAGTGELFF. The CDR3 DNA reads as TGTGCCAGCACCCCCGGGCAAGCGGGCACCGGGGAGCTGTTTTTT.

This rearrangement joins TRBV20-1 to TRBJ2-1, with 8 bases matching TRBD2. CDR1 is DFQATT and CDR2 is SNEGSKA in the germline V gene (reference sequence). The CDR3 has 17 residues. J gave up 3 bases and V 1 base, and 11 bases lay outside the gene matches. CDR3 residues: CSARVNGRAQYYNEQFF. The CDR3 bases are TGCAGTGCTAGAGTTAACGGGAGGGCTCAATACTACAATGAGCAGTTCTTC.

This clonotype was counted ten times or more. The gene calls are TRBV7-2 and TRBJ2-7; 10 nucleotides align to TRBD2. Germline CDR1 reads SGHTA; CDR2 reads FQGNSA. This CDR3 is 14 amino acids long. Trimming cost V 6 bases and J 4 bases; bases outside gene matches: 6. The CDR3 spells CASSPGLASYEQYF. DNA for the CDR3: TGTGCCAGCAGTCCGGGACTAGCGTCTTACGAGCAGTACTTC.

In this sample, this clonotype turned up many times. The chain couples TRBV20-1 to TRBJ2-3, with D maybe TRBD1 (5 bases). Germline CDR1 and CDR2: DFQATT and SNEGSKA (reference sequence). This CDR3 spans 15 amino acids. Trimming removed 0 bases at V and 4 bases at J, with 14 bases between. CDR3 bases: TGCAGTGCTAGAGATTTGGCAGGGATCCCAGATACGCAGTATTTT. Protein: CSARDLAGIPDTQYF.

This clonotype was seen many times. Written as DNA, the CDR3 is TGTGCCAGCAGCGCCCAGGGGGAAAAACTGTTTTTT. It translates to CASSAQGEKLFF. The V and J genes are TRBV12-3 or TRBV12-4 and TRBJ1-4; possible D gene TRBD1, 6 bases. CDR3 length: 12 residues. The V gene lost 6 bases and the J gene lost 8 bases, with 10 bases spanning the gap.

V gene TRBV6-1 combines with J gene TRBJ2-2, with 9 bases aligning to TRBD2. This CDR3 spans 15 amino acids. After removal of 7 bases from V and 9 bases from J, the junction contained 12 bases not matched to a gene. The V gene's germline CDR1 is MNHNS and CDR2 SASEGT. The CDR3 is CASTGSASGIRELFF. The DNA of the CDR3 is TGTGCCAGCACGGGTTCGGCTAGCGGGATTCGGGAGCTGTTTTTT.

Only one count was recorded for this clonotype. This may be a read error, as it is one base from a much larger clone. J is TRBJ2-1 and V is TRBV5-1, with a tentative D call TRBD1 (5 bases). Germline CDR1 SGHRS, CDR2 YFSETQ. The CDR3 is 19 residues long. The CDR3 DNA reads as TGCGCCAGCCGCTTGTTTTCTTCCGCGTCTCAGGGTAGCTACAATGAGCAGTTCTTC. The encoded protein is CASRLFSSASQGSYNEQFF.

This clonotype was observed at least ten times. The rearrangement uses TRBV10-3 and TRBJ2-1, with 7 positions matching TRBD2. CDR1 is ENHRY and CDR2 is SYGVKD in the germline V gene. V was pared by 10 bases and J by 9 bases, with 12 bases of the junction left unmatched. The CDR3 contains 13 residues. CDR3 sequence: CATQVGREGEQFF. In nucleotides, the CDR3 is TGTGCCACCCAGGTGGGGAGGGAGGGTGAGCAGTTCTTC.

At least ten counts were recorded for this clonotype. The DNA is left out, because the CDR3 cannot be placed on it with certainty; the CDR3 is given as TCRdb lists it. The rearrangement links TRBV6-5 to TRBJ2-3; TRBD1, the table's D call, lacks a check against the DNA. The CDR3 contains 17 residues when both ends are counted. Germline-derived CDR1 and CDR2 are MNHEY and SVGAGI. This CDR3 reads CASSYFGPGVRTDTQYF.

This clonotype came up many times. J is TRBJ2-1 and V is TRBV3-1, with TRBD1 as a possible D gene (6 bases). V was cut by 5 bases and J by 5 bases, with 10 bases left in between. The germline V gene encodes CDR1 LGHDT and CDR2 YNNKEL (reference sequence). The CDR3 has 13 residues. This CDR3 is CASSVTGNNEQFF. The CDR3, as DNA: TGTGCCAGCAGCGTTACAGGGAACAATGAGCAGTTCTTC.

This clonotype appeared many times. This chain links TRBV3-1 with TRBJ2-3; no reliable D call. CDR1 LGHDT and CDR2 YNNKEL come from the germline V gene (reference sequence). The V and J ends lost 2 bases and 8 bases respectively, with 8 bases between them. The CDR3 covers 12 residues. CDR3 DNA: TGTGCCAGCAGCCAAACCGAAAGTACGCAGTATTTT. It codes for CASSQTESTQYF.

This sequence joins TRBV12-3 or TRBV12-4 and TRBJ1-4; 7 bases are a match to TRBD1. V was pared by 6 bases and J by 1 base, with 8 bases of the junction left unmatched. This CDR3 comprises 16 residues. CDR3 in amino acids: CASSLRQGGTNEKLFF. For the CDR3, the DNA is TGTGCCAGCAGCTTAAGACAGGGCGGAACTAATGAAAAACTGTTTTTT.

This clonotype has only a few counts. The chain uses TRBV6-1 and TRBJ1-1; D is undetermined. The germline CDR1 and CDR2 sequences are MNHNS and SASEGT. This CDR3 contains 13 residues. The V gene lost 3 bases and the J gene lost 4 bases, with 9 bases spanning the gap. This CDR3 reads CASSENRGTEAFF. The CDR3 DNA is TGTGCCAGCAGTGAGAACCGCGGCACTGAAGCTTTCTTT.

The sample holds many counts of this clonotype. The chain has TRBV24-1 and TRBJ2-1; 13 positions agree with TRBD2. This CDR3 comprises 16 residues. The germline gives CDR1 KGHDR, CDR2 SFDVKD. The trim removed 4 bases at V and 10 bases at J, leaving 9 bases unmatched. CDR3 nucleotide sequence: TGTGCCACCAGTGAGCGTCGACTAGCGGGAGGCATGGAGCAGTTCTTC. This encodes CATSERRLAGGMEQFF.

This clonotype came up a few times. The chain links TRBV28 to TRBJ2-1; 13 bases map to TRBD2. The trim removed 4 bases at V and 2 bases at J, leaving 8 bases unmatched. Germline CDR1 and CDR2: MDHEN and SYDVKM. This CDR3 is built from 18 residues. The chain's CDR3 is CASSSWTSGRRAYNEQFF. Written as DNA, the CDR3 is TGTGCCAGCAGTTCATGGACTAGCGGGAGAAGGGCCTACAATGAGCAGTTCTTC.

The CDR3 here is CASSVGPSSGVETQYF. CDR3 bases: TGTGCCAGCAGCGTGGGACCCTCTAGCGGAGTTGAGACCCAGTACTTC. The chain joins TRBV9 to TRBJ2-5; TRBD2 matches 7 bases. Germline assignment: CDR1 SGDLS and CDR2 YYNGEE. The J segment lost 5 bases and the V segment lost 2 bases, leaving 12 bases of the junction unmatched. The CDR3 consists of 16 residues.

This clonotype came up a few times. The chain is built from TRBV14 and TRBJ2-3; D possibly uses TRBD1 or TRBD2 (5 bases each). This CDR3 has 15 amino acids. Per germline, CDR1 SGHDN and CDR2 FVKESK. V lost 3 bases, J lost 0 bases, and 10 bases lay in between. CDR3: CASSHDSGSTDTQYF. Written as DNA, the CDR3 is TGTGCCAGCAGCCATGACAGCGGTAGCACAGATACGCAGTATTTT.

This clonotype has a count of ten or more. This chain connects TRBV10-3 to TRBJ2-7; maybe TRBD1 (5 bases). The V and J ends lost 3 bases and 2 bases respectively, with 8 bases between them. The CDR3 sequence is 13 residues long. CDR1 is ENHRY and CDR2 is SYGVKD in the germline V gene. This CDR3 reads CAISDGQTYEQYF. DNA for the CDR3: TGTGCCATCAGTGATGGACAAACCTACGAGCAGTACTTC.

J is TRBJ2-5 and V is TRBV9, with a possible D match to TRBD1 (6 bases). The CDR3 contains 14 residues. The ends were cut back, 4 bases at V and 5 bases at J, with 15 bases in the middle. CDR1 SGDLS and CDR2 YYNGEE come from the germline V gene. The DNA for the CDR3 is TGTGCCAGCAGCCCCACCGGGACACGGGAGACCCAGTACTTC. It yields the protein CASSPTGTRETQYF.

The chain employs TRBV10-1 and TRBJ2-4; no reliable D call. Trimming cost V 2 bases and J 0 bases, with 11 bases left between them. The CDR3 is made up of 16 amino acids. Germline V CDR1 and CDR2: WNHNN, SYGVQD (reference sequence). CDR3 DNA sequence: TGCGCCAGCAGTGAGCTAGATGGATTAGCCAAAAACATTCAGTACTTC. Amino acid sequence: CASSELDGLAKNIQYF.

The chain joins TRBV7-8 to TRBJ2-1, with 7 positions matching TRBD2. With V trimmed by 1 base and J by 9 bases, 6 bases remained unmatched. The CDR3 spans 14 residues. Germline V CDR1 and CDR2: SGHVS, FQNEAQ. In DNA, the CDR3 is TGTGCCAGCAGCTTAGTGGCGGGAGTAGGTGAGCAGTTCTTC. This translates into CASSLVAGVGEQFF.

The chain recombines TRBV11-2 with TRBJ2-7; a possible D gene is TRBD2 (5 bases). V was pared by 8 bases and J by 2 bases, with 16 bases between. The CDR3 runs to 14 residues. Germline V lookup: CDR1 SGHAT, CDR2 FQNNGV. The CDR3, as DNA: TGTGCCAGCGGAGTAGCTAGCTTCACCTACGAGCAGTACTTC. Protein: CASGVASFTYEQYF.

This clonotype was seen at least ten times. This sequence joins TRBV5-5 and TRBJ2-2, with 8 nucleotides matching TRBD1. The CDR3 runs 15 residues. Germline assignment: CDR1 SGHKS and CDR2 YYEKEE (reference sequence). V was pared by 5 bases and J by 1 base, with 4 bases of the junction left unmatched. The CDR3 region is CASRPGTGNTGELFF. CDR3 nucleotide sequence: TGTGCCAGCAGGCCCGGGACAGGGAACACCGGGGAGCTGTTTTTT.